This T cell receptor beta chain appears in the sequencing data of a study of T-cell memory formation after mild COVID-19. Each CDR3 protein is one row after TCRdb ran MiXCR on the 5' RACE reads. Seen here are roughly 120,000 distinct CDR3 sequences, 15% to 20% observed once, and the top ten hold more than 11%. The receptor was isolated from an adult woman who had mild COVID-19 (a few samples of this study predate the infection). Cell type and time point are not known. Material: PBMCs or a T cell subset sorted from them (not recorded which).

CDR3 residues: CASSRQGPPPQNSGNTIYF. For the CDR3, the DNA is TGTGCCAGCTCACGACAGGGACCTCCGCCTCAAAACTCTGGAAACACCATATATTTT. This chain links TRBV18 with TRBJ1-3, with 7 positions matching TRBD1. V gave up 4 bases and J gave up 0 bases; unmatched junction bases: 15. There are 19 residues in the CDR3. Germline-derived CDR1 and CDR2 are KGHSH and LQKENI.